Described below is a single T cell receptor (beta chain) sequence and its context. No cognate antigen has been identified for it. The record has no base qualities; no much larger clone is one base away. The same CDR3 can be traced to other DNA sequences in this sample. TCRbeta CDR3 regions were amplified from genomic DNA by means of the immunoSEQ Assay, a bias-controlled multiplex PCR. Per the authors' processing: The number of nucleated cells in each sample was estimated from the amplification of reference gene primers within the assay. Sequence reads were collapsed and filtered to measure the absolute abundance of every unique TCRbeta CDR3 rearrangement. For each sample, productive Simpson clonality was calculated as the square root of Simpson's diversity index across productive rearrangements. Not all clones reach the TCRdb copy of this immuneACCESS table, which keeps in-frame sequences only. Checked studies attribute under half of the gap to unresolved V genes and leave the rest unexplained. V, J and clone size are taken as reported in that table, and D and trimming were inferred from the DNA itself. Counted in this sample were 210,000 or so clones; over 75% of them appeared once. In total, the top ten clones hold 4% to 6% of the sample.

The data belong to a study of blood T cell repertoires in COVID-19 (dated by TCRdb to about 2020). Regarding the research as a whole: The collaborator samples originated in the United States, Italy and Spain and spanned the acute and convalescent phases of COVID-19. The prospective study material was composed of cDNA or gDNA derived from T cells, B-cell-depleted T cells, or PBMCs. Subjects who had been exposed to COVID-19, were actively infected with it, or had recovered from it provided the deeply sampled blood TCRbeta repertoires that made up the dataset. The repertoires were made available in a free public database intended to serve as a resource for research on the immune response to SARS-CoV-2. The samples were drawn from the first 160 participants of the ongoing ImmuneRACE study and from over a thousand subjects provided by 6 global collaborators. Nearly every sample came with metadata listing a de-identified subject ID, COVID-19 status, age in years and sex. HLA class I and class II types, where available, came from metadata supplied by the sample provider rather than from assay-based typing.

General study outcomes and caveats: The amount of clinical and demographic metadata varied by source and participant and was provided uncurated.

At one collaborating source in Seattle, patients were enrolled during active infection and were followed longitudinally through the course of disease. The collaborating institutions used their own protocols to collect whole blood in K2EDTA tubes. For TCRbeta analysis, collaborator samples were shipped as frozen whole blood, as isolated PBMCs, or as DNA extracted from either sample type. The cysteine opens and the phenylalanine closes a CDR3 of 13 amino acids. The retained sequence is limited to the CDR3, 39 bases, with the frame set at the first base. The junction shows trimming of 3 bases on V and 0 bases on J, plus 6 bases between the germline ends. For CDR1 and CDR2, the germline V gene (reference sequence) lists MNHEY and SMNVEV.

The sample taken for sequencing was peripheral blood. The TCR originated in a man in his fifties or sixties with COVID-19, enrolled during active disease. This chain is built from TRBV27 and TRBJ2-7; the D gene cannot be resolved reliably. The nucleotides read TGTGCCAGCAGTTTGACTGTCTCCTACGAGCAGTACTTC. This encodes CASSLTVSYEQYF.